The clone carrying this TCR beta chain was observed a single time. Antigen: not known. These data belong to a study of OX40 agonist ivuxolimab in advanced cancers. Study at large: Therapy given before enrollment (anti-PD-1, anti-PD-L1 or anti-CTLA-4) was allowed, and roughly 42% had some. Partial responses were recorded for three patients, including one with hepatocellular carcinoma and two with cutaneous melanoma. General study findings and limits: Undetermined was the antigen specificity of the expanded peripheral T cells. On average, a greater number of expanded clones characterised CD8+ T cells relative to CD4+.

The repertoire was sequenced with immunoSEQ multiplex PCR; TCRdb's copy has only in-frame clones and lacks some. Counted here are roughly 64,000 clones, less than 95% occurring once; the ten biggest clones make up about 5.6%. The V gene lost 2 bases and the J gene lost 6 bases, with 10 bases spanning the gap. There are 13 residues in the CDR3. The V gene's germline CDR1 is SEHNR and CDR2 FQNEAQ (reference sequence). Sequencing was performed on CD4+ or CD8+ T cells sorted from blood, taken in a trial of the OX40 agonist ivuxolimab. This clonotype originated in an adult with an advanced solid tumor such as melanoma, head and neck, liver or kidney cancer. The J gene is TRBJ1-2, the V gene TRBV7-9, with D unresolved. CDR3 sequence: CASSLNGLDGYTF. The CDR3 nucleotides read TGTGCCAGCAGCTTAAACGGCCTTGATGGCTACACCTTC.